This paragraph reports one T cell receptor beta chain. For each CDR3 protein, TCRdb gives one entry from its re-call of the 5' RACE reads, without DNA. This specimen shows 150,000 or so distinct CDR3 sequences; the ten leading clones hold 37%. The data were obtained in a study of T cells expressing NK-cell markers. Overall study context: The authors sequenced eight donors, of whom seven were HCMV-seropositive and one was seronegative.

This CDR3 has 16 amino acids. The germline gives CDR1 SNHLY, CDR2 FYNNEI. The TCR originated in a woman aged 50 to 65 in good health. V usage is TRBV2 and J usage is TRBJ1-6; TCRdb lists TRBD1, though no DNA is available to test this call. What was sequenced was blood T cells: a sorted CD56 or NKG2C T cell subset, CD4+ or CD8+ T cells, or bulk PBMC T cells (not recorded which). The CDR3 spells CASNDRDIPYNSPLHF. Filled out from reference TRBV2 and TRBJ1-6, the complete variable domain reads EPEVTQTPSHQVTQMGQEVILRCVPISNHLYFYWYRQILGQKVEFLVSFYNNEISEKSEIFDDQFSVERPDGSNFTLKIRSTKLEDSAMYFCASNDRDIPYNSPLHFGNGTRLTVT.